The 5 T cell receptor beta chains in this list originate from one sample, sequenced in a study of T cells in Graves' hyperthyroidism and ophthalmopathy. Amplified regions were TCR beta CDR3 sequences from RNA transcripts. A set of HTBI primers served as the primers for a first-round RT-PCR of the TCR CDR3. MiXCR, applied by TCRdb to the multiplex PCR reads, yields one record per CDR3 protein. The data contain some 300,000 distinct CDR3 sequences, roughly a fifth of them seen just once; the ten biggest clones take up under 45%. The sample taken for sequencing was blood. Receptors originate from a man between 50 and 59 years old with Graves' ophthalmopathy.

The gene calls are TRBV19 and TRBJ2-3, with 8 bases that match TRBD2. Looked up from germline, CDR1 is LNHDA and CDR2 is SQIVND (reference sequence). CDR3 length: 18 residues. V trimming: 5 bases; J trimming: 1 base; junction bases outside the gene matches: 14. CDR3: CASSLRGSGNRRTDTQYF. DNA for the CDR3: TGTGCCAGTAGTTTGAGGGGTAGCGGGAACCGGCGCACAGATACGCAGTATTTT. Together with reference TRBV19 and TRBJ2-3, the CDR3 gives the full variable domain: DGGITQSPKYLFRKEGQNVTLSCEQNLNHDAMYWYRQDPGQGLRLIYYSQIVNDFQKGDIAEGYSVSREKKESFPLTVTSAQKNPTAFYLCASSLRGSGNRRTDTQYFGPGTRLTVL.

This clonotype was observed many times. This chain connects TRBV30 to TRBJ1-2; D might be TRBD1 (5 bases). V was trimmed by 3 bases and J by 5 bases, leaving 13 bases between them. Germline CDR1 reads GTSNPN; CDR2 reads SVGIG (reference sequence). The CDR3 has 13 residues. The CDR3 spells CAWSLPGLYGYTF. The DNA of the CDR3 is TGTGCCTGGAGCTTACCGGGGCTATATGGCTACACCTTC. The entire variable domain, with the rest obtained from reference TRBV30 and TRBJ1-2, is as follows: SQTIHQWPATLVQPVGSPLSLECTVEGTSNPNLYWYRQAAGRGLQLLFYSVGIGQISSEVPQNLSASRPQDRQFILSSKKLLLSDSGFYLCAWSLPGLYGYTFGSGTRLTVV.

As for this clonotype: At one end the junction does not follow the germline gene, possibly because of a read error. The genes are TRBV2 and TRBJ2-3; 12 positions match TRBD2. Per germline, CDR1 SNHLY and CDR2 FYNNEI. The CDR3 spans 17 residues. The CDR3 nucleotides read TGTGCCAGTAGTGCAACTAGCGGGAGGCCAATAGGAGATACGCAGTATTTT. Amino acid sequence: CASSATSGRPIGDTQYF.

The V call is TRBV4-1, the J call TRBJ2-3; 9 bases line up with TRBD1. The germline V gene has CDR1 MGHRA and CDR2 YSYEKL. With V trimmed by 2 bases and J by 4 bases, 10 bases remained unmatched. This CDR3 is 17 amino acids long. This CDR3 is CASSQPKDRGGPDTQYF. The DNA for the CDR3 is TGCGCCAGCAGCCAACCGAAGGACAGGGGTGGTCCAGATACGCAGTATTTT.

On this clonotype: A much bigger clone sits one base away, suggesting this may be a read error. CDR3 sequence (DNA): TGTGCCAGCAGCTTAACAGGGGCCGTAAACACTCAGTACTTC. It codes for CASSLTGAVNTQYF. The rearrangement uses TRBV11-2 and TRBJ2-4; 7 bases line up with TRBD1. CDR3 size: 14 residues. Germline CDR1 is SGHAT and CDR2 is FQNNGV.